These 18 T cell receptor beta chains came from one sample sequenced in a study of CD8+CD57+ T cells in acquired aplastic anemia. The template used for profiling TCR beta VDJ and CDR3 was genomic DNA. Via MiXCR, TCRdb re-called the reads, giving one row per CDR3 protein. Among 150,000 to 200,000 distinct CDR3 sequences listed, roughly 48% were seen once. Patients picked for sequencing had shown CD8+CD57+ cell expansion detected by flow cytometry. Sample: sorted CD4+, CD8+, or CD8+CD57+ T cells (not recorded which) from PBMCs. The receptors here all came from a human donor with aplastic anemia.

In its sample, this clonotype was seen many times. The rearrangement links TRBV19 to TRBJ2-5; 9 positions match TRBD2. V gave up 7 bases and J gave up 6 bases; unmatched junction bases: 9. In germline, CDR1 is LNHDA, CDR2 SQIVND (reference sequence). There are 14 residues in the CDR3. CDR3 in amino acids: CASTLSGSSKTQYF. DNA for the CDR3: TGTGCCAGTACCCTTAGCGGGAGTTCAAAGACCCAGTACTTC.

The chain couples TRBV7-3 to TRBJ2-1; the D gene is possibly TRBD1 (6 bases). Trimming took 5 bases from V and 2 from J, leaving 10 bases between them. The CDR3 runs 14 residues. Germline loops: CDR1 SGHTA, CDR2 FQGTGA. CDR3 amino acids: CASSSRTAYNEQFF. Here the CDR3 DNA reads TGTGCCAGCAGCAGCAGGACAGCCTACAATGAGCAGTTCTTC. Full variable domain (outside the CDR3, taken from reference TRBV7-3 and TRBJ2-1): GAGVSQTPSNKVTEKGKYVELRCDPISGHTALYWYRQSLGQGPEFLIYFQGTGAADDSGLPNDRFFAVRPEGSVSTLKIQRTERGDSAVYLCASSSRTAYNEQFFGPGTRLTVL.

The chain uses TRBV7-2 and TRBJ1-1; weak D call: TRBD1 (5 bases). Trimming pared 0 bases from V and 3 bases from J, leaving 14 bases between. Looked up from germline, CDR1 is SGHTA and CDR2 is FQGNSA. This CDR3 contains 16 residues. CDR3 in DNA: TGTGCCAGCAGCTTAGCGGCGGATCTGGGGGACACTGAAGCTTTCTTT. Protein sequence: CASSLAADLGDTEAFF. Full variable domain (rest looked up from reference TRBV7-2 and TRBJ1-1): GAGVSQSPSNKVTEKGKDVELRCDPISGHTALYWYRQSLGQGLEFLIYFQGNSAPDKSGLPSDRFSAERTGGSVSTLTIQRTQQEDSAVYLCASSLAADLGDTEAFFGQGTRLTVV.

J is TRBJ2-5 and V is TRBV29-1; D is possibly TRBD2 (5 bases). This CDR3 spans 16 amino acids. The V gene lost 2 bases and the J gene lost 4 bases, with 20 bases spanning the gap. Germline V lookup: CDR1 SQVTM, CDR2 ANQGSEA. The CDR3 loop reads CSVELMREGWGETQYF. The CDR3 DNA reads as TGCAGCGTTGAACTTATGCGAGAGGGTTGGGGAGAGACCCAGTACTTC.

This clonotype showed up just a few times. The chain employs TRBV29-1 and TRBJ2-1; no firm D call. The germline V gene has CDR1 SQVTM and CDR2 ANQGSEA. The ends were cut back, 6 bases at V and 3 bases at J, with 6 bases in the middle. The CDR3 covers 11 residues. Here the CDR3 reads CSVPSYNEQFF. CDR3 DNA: TGCAGCGTCCCCAGCTACAATGAGCAGTTCTTC.

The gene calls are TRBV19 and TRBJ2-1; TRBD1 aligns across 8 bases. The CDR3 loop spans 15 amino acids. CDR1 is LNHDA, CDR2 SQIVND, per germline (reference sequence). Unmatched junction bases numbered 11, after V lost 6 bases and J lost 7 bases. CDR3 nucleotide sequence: TGTGCCAGTAGCACACTTGGACAGGGCGGGAATGAGCAGTTCTTC. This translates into CASSTLGQGGNEQFF.

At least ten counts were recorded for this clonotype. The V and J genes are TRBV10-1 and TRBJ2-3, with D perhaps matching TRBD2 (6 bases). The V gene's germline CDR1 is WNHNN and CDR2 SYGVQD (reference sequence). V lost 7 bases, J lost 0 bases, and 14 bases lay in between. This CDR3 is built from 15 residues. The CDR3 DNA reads TGCGCCAGCAAGACTCTAGCGACTAGCACAGATACGCAGTATTTT. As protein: CASKTLATSTDTQYF.

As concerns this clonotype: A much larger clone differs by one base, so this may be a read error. As DNA, the CDR3 is TGTGCCAGCAGTTTGCCCCCCTATGGCTACACCTTC. The encoded protein is CASSLPPYGYTF. The V gene is TRBV6-5, the J gene TRBJ1-2; D gene ambiguous. V dropped 4 bases and J dropped 4 bases, with 7 bases sitting between them. CDR1 and CDR2 from the germline V gene are MNHEY and SVGAGI. This CDR3 is built from 12 residues.

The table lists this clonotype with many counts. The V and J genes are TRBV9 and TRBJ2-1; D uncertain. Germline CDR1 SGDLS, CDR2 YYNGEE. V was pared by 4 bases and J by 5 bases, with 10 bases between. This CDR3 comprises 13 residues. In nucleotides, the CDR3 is TGTGCCAGCAGCTTTGGGATTCACAATGAGCAGTTCTTC. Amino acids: CASSFGIHNEQFF.

CDR3 nucleotides: TGTGCCAGCAAGGATGCAACTAATGAAAAACTGTTTTTT. Its translation is CASKDATNEKLFF. This chain joins TRBV2 and TRBJ1-4; D uncertain. V lost 7 bases, J lost 0 bases, and 6 bases lay in between. In germline, CDR1 is SNHLY, CDR2 FYNNEI. The CDR3 runs to 13 residues.

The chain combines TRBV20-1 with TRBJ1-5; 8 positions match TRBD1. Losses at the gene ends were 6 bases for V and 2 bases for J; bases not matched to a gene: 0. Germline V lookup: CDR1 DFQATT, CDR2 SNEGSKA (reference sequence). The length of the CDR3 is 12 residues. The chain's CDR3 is CSAGQGNQPQHF. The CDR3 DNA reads TGCAGTGCGGGACAGGGCAATCAGCCCCAGCATTTT.

CDR3 bases: TGCAGTGCTAGAGAAATCCCCAGAGTTAGTCCTAATGGCTACACCTTC. Translated, it gives CSAREIPRVSPNGYTF. The chain combines TRBV20-1 with TRBJ1-2; D unresolved. The CDR3 is 16 amino acids. The V end was cut by 0 bases, the J end by 6 bases, with 20 bases between. Germline lookup yields CDR1 DFQATT and CDR2 SNEGSKA (reference sequence).

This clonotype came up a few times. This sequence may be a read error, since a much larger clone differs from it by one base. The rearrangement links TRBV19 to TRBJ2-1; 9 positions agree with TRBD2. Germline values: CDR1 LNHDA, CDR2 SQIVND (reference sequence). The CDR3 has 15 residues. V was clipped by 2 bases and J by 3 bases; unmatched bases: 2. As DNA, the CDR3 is TGTGCCAGTAGTATAAGAGCGGGAGGCTACAATGAGCAGTTCTTC. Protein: CASSIRAGGYNEQFF.

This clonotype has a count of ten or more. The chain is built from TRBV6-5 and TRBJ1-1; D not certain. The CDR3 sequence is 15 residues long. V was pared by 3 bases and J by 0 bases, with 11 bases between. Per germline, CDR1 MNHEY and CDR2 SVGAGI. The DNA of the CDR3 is TGTGCCAGCAGTTATGGCCGGGTCCTGAACACTGAAGCTTTCTTT. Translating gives CASSYGRVLNTEAFF.

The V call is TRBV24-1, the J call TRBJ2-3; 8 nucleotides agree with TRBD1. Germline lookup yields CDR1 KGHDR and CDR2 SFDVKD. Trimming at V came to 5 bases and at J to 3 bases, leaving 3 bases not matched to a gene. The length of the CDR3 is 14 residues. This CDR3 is CATSARGRTDTQYF. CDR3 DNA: TGTGCCACCAGTGCCAGGGGGCGTACAGATACGCAGTATTTT.

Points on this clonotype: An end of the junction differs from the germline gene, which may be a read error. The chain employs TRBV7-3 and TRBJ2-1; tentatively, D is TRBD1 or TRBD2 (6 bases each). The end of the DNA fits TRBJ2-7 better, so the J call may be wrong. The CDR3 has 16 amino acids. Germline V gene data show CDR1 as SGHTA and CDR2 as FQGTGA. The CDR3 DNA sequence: TGCGCCAGCAGCTTAAGGCGCGGGGACAAACCCTACGAGCAGTACTTC. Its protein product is CASSLRRGDKPYEQYF.

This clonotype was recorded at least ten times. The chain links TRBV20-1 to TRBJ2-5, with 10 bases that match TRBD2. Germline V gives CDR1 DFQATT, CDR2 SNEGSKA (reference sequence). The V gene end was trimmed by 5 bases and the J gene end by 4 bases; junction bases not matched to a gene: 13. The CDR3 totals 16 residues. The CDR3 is CSARSELAGMGETQYF. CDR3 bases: TGCAGTGCTCGGTCGGAACTAGCGGGAATGGGAGAGACCCAGTACTTC.

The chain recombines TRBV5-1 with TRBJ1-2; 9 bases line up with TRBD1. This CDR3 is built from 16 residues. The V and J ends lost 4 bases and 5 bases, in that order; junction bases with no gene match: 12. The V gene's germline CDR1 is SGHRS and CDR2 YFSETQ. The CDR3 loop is CASSPGQGKGPYGYTF. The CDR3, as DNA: TGCGCCAGCAGCCCAGGACAGGGGAAGGGACCGTATGGCTACACCTTC.